A single sample is the source of the 12 T cell receptor beta chains below, sequenced in a study of spatial heterogeneity in lung cancer. Time point: sample taken at primary tumor resection. From tumor, nontumor lung or frozen PBMC, whole RNA was taken unsorted for sequencing. Via MiXCR, TCRdb re-called the 5' RACE reads, giving one row per CDR3 protein. The table includes about 12,000 distinct CDR3 sequences, approximately 6.2% detected once. The sequencing here drew on normal lung tissue next to the tumor, taken at surgery. The source of these receptors is a male donor with early-stage non-small cell lung cancer.

The table lists this clonotype with a few counts. This chain links TRBV5-6 with TRBJ2-1; TRBD1 agrees at 7 bases. CDR3 length equals 15 residues. CDR1 and CDR2 (germline): SGHDT, YYEEEE. After removal of 3 bases from V and 4 bases from J, the junction contained 7 bases not matched to a gene. CDR3 sequence: CASSSMTGPYNEQFF. CDR3 DNA sequence: TGTGCCAGCAGCTCAATGACAGGGCCATACAATGAGCAGTTCTTC. Filled out from reference TRBV5-6 and TRBJ2-1, the complete variable domain reads DAGVTQSPTHLIKTRGQQVTLRCSPKSGHDTVSWYQQALGQGPQFIFQYYEEEERQRGNFPDRFSGHQFPNYSSELNVNALLLGDSALYLCASSSMTGPYNEQFFGPGTRLTVL.

By frequency in the sample, this clonotype is medium-sized. The chain couples TRBV5-1 to TRBJ1-6; D is perhaps TRBD1 (5 bases). Germline V gene data show CDR1 as SGHRS and CDR2 as YFSETQ. The CDR3 extends over 15 amino acids. Deletions cut 4 bases from V and 6 bases from J, with 14 bases between. CDR3 loop: CASSIDSRSNSPLHF. The CDR3 nucleotides are TGCGCCAGCAGCATAGACAGCAGGTCTAATTCACCCCTCCACTTT.

This clonotype was detected many times. The chain links TRBV5-1 to TRBJ2-7, with D unclear. V was trimmed by 4 bases and J by 1 base, leaving 12 bases between them. The CDR3 spans 14 residues. CDR1 and CDR2 from the germline V gene are SGHRS and YFSETQ. The chain's CDR3 is CASSPDRISYEQYF. For the CDR3, the DNA is TGCGCCAGCAGCCCGGACCGGATATCCTACGAGCAGTACTTC.

The gene calls are TRBV20-1 and TRBJ2-1; TRBD1 matches at 8 bases. J was trimmed by 9 bases and V by 3 bases; bases with no gene match: 13. Germline assignment: CDR1 DFQATT and CDR2 SNEGSKA (reference sequence). The CDR3 runs 15 residues. In DNA form, the CDR3 reads TGCAGTGCTAGGGTGGACAGGGTTCTTTTTAGTGAGCAGTTCTTC. It encodes CSARVDRVLFSEQFF.

This clonotype is labeled as medium-sized. The rearrangement uses TRBV6-6 and TRBJ1-4; D is undetermined. CDR3 length equals 15 residues. The germline gives CDR1 MNHNY, CDR2 SVGAGI (reference sequence). Trimming left V 4 bases short and J 5 bases short, with 14 bases between. DNA for the CDR3: TGTGCCAGCAGTTCCCCGCGGAGCGAAAATGAAAAACTGTTTTTT. As protein: CASSSPRSENEKLFF.

This clonotype was detected ten times or more. The gene calls are TRBV3-1 and TRBJ1-5, with D unresolved. Trimming stripped 0 bases from V and 11 bases from J, with 8 bases between. Germline V gene sequence: CDR1 LGHDT, CDR2 YNNKEL (reference sequence). This CDR3 region has 12 residues. For the CDR3, the DNA is TGTGCCAGCAGCCAAGATCTCGGAGCCCAGCATTTT. It yields the protein CASSQDLGAQHF. Drawing the rest from reference TRBV3-1 and TRBJ1-5, the complete variable domain is DTAVSQTPKYLVTQMGNDKSIKCEQNLGHDTMYWYKQDSKKFLKIMFSYNNKELIINETVPNRFSPKSPDKAHLNLHINSLELGDSAVYFCASSQDLGAQHFGDGTRLSIL.

This clonotype occurred many times. This chain connects TRBV4-1 to TRBJ2-7, with TRBD1 identical over 8 bases. CDR3 length: 15 residues. CDR1 and CDR2 from the germline V gene are MGHRA and YSYEKL. V trimming: 4 bases; J trimming: 1 base; junction bases outside the gene matches: 6. CDR3 bases: TGCGCCAGCAGCCCCTTGGGGACAGGTTCCTACGAGCAGTACTTC. The encoded protein is CASSPLGTGSYEQYF.

In this sample, this clonotype turned up a few times. The chain recombines TRBV5-6 with TRBJ1-1, with TRBD1 identical over 12 bases. CDR1 and CDR2 (germline): SGHDT, YYEEEE. This CDR3 has 17 residues. The V gene end was trimmed by 5 bases and the J gene end by 6 bases; junction bases not matched to a gene: 14. The DNA of the CDR3 is TGTGCCAGCAGACCTTCGGGACAGGGGGCTGTCAGGGCTGAAGCTTTCTTT. It translates to CASRPSGQGAVRAEAFF. Drawing the rest from reference TRBV5-6 and TRBJ1-1, the complete variable domain is DAGVTQSPTHLIKTRGQQVTLRCSPKSGHDTVSWYQQALGQGPQFIFQYYEEEERQRGNFPDRFSGHQFPNYSSELNVNALLLGDSALYLCASRPSGQGAVRAEAFFGQGTRLTVV.

In its sample, this clonotype is medium-sized. The chain combines TRBV9 with TRBJ1-2, with unresolved D. The germline V gene encodes CDR1 SGDLS and CDR2 YYNGEE. There are 12 residues in the CDR3. V gave up 0 bases and J gave up 7 bases, with 7 bases separating them. Written as DNA, the CDR3 is TGTGCCAGCAGCGTAGATCTAGTTGGCTACACCTTC. This gives the protein CASSVDLVGYTF.

J is TRBJ2-1 and V is TRBV7-9; D is possibly TRBD2 (6 bases). The CDR3 has 15 residues. Germline lookup yields CDR1 SEHNR and CDR2 FQNEAQ (reference sequence). V lost 4 bases, J lost 1 base, and 11 bases lay in between. The CDR3 loop reads CASSWIAASYNEQFF. In DNA form, the CDR3 reads TGTGCCAGCAGCTGGATAGCGGCTTCCTACAATGAGCAGTTCTTC. Variable domain in full (rest from reference TRBV7-9 and TRBJ2-1): DTGVSQNPRHKITKRGQNVTFRCDPISEHNRLYWYRQTLGQGPEFLTYFQNEAQLEKSRLLSDRFSAERPKGSFSTLEIQRTEQGDSAMYLCASSWIAASYNEQFFGPGTRLTVL.

This chain uses TRBV5-1 with TRBJ1-2, with a possible D match to TRBD1 (6 bases). Trimming removed 1 base from V and 2 bases from J, with 9 bases in between. Germline-derived CDR1 and CDR2 are SGHRS and YFSETQ. The CDR3 contains 14 residues. The DNA for the CDR3 is TGCGCCAGCAGCTTGATAACAGGGAACTATGGCTACACCTTC. This sequence encodes CASSLITGNYGYTF.

This clonotype was found many times. The DNA of the CDR3 is TGTGCCAGCAGTGGGCAGAGCAATCAGCCCCAGCATTTT. As protein: CASSGQSNQPQHF. The chain joins TRBV2 to TRBJ1-5; the D is unclear. Germline V lookup: CDR1 SNHLY, CDR2 FYNNEI. This CDR3 comprises 13 residues. V was clipped by 4 bases and J by 1 base, with 5 bases between them.